This record covers a single T cell receptor (beta chain). Its matching antigen is unknown. A single record per CDR3 protein comes from TCRdb applying MiXCR to the 5' RACE reads. The sample holds some 100,000 distinct CDR3 sequences, around 10% seen once. This entry belongs to a study of T-cell memory formation after mild COVID-19. Study-level points and caveats: Pre-infection memory contained some responding clones, which suggested that cross-reactive memory had joined.

The CDR3 contains 12 residues. Trimming pared 5 bases from V and 5 bases from J, leaving 10 bases between. The germline gives CDR1 SGHAT, CDR2 FQNNGV. The clonotype comes from a man younger than 35 who had mild COVID-19 (a few samples of this study predate the infection). Cell type and time point are not known. The specimen sequenced was PBMCs or a T cell subset sorted from them (not recorded which). The rearrangement links TRBV11-2 to TRBJ2-7; a possible D gene is TRBD2 (5 bases). CDR3 region: CASSLYGDEQYF. In nucleotides, the CDR3 is TGTGCCAGCAGCCTATACGGGGACGAGCAGTACTTC.